These 5 T cell receptor beta chains were all obtained from the same sample, sequenced in a study of blood T cells in healthy people across ages. A sample-barcoded 5' primer and a J-beta primer mix were used in a second PCR of about 7 to 12 cycles. TCRdb reanalysed the 5' RACE reads using MiXCR and keeps one entry per CDR3 protein. The sample gives about 680,000 distinct CDR3 sequences, 45% to 50% of which show up once; about 32% is in the top ten. The material sequenced was blood. These receptors all come from a woman in her fifties or sixties in good health.

This chain links TRBV6-4 with TRBJ2-3; TRBD2 matches at 8 bases. Germline CDR1 MRHNA, CDR2 SNTAGT. V lost 0 bases and J lost 0; bases outside the gene matches: 2. CDR3 length equals 16 residues. The CDR3 sequence is CASSDSASGSTDTQYF. The CDR3 DNA reads as TGTGCCAGCAGTGACTCGGCTAGCGGGAGCACAGATACGCAGTATTTT.

The sample holds a few counts of this clonotype. V usage is TRBV7-2 and J usage is TRBJ2-6; 8 bases line up with TRBD1. Germline V gene sequence: CDR1 SGHTA, CDR2 FQGNSA. The V segment lost 3 bases and the J segment 0 bases; nucleotides outside the gene matches: 10. The CDR3 has 19 amino acids. For the CDR3, the DNA is TGTGCCAGCAGCTTTATAGACAGGGGTTATAGCTCTGGGGCCAACGTCCTGACTTTC. Translation: CASSFIDRGYSSGANVLTF.

The CDR3 DNA reads as TGTGCCAGCATTCAGGACAGAGTTTACAATGAGCAGTTCTTC. It translates to CASIQDRVYNEQFF. The chain uses TRBV2 and TRBJ2-1, with TRBD1 as a possible D gene (6 bases). Trimming removed 7 bases from V and 4 bases from J, with 14 bases in between. CDR3 length: 14 residues. Germline loops: CDR1 SNHLY, CDR2 FYNNEI.

The rearrangement uses TRBV5-1 and TRBJ1-6, with TRBD1 matching over 8 bases. Germline V CDR1 and CDR2: SGHRS, YFSETQ. V lost 1 base and J lost 8; bases outside the gene matches: 5. The CDR3 is made up of 15 amino acids. CDR3 sequence reads: CASSLRQGTDSPLHF. The CDR3 DNA follows: TGCGCCAGCAGCTTGCGACAGGGGACCGATTCACCCCTCCACTTT.

The CDR3, as DNA: TGCAGTGCTAGAGCTGGCAGCATGTTAACAGATACGCAGTATTTT. Protein product: CSARAGSMLTDTQYF. This chain uses TRBV20-1 with TRBJ2-3; D unclear. Trimming stripped 1 base from V and 3 bases from J, with 14 bases between. The CDR3 spans 15 residues. The germline V gene has CDR1 DFQATT and CDR2 SNEGSKA (reference sequence).